These T cell receptor beta chains were read from a single sample in a study of blood T cell repertoires in COVID-19. TCRdb keeps only in-frame clones here, not all; method: immunoSEQ multiplex PCR. The repertoire consists of roughly 250,000 clones, with 80% to 85% occurring once and the leading ten covering 2.5% to 3%. The sequenced sample was peripheral blood. These receptors all stem from a woman in her fifties or sixties with active or convalescent COVID-19. Both conserved end residues are part of each CDR3. The order of the fields is clone size, V gene, D gene, J gene, CDR3 DNA, CDR3 protein. A D gene is named only where the DNA matches it firmly. Clone size is shown for a subset of rows, as once, few, many or a class of expanded clone.

.	TRBV7-2	.	TRBJ1-6	TGTGCCAGCAGCTTAGGTTGGAGCTCCTATAATTCACCCCTCCACTTT	CASSLGWSSYNSPLHF
.	TRBV7-9	.	TRBJ2-7	TGTGCCAGCAGCTTAAGCGCTGACAGGCCCTACGAGCAGTACTTC	CASSLSADRPYEQYF
.	TRBV4-2	TRBD1	TRBJ1-4	TGTGCCAGCAGCCAACGCCCCCGGACAGGGGAAGTAGGTGAAAAACTGTTTTTT	CASSQRPRTGEVGEKLFF
.	TRBV12-3/TRBV12-4	.	TRBJ1-5	TGTGCCAGCAGTTTAGGGGGGCGGCAGCCCCAGCATTTT	CASSLGGRQPQHF
once	TRBV9	.	TRBJ1-2	TGTGCCAGCAGCGTAGACACAGGGCACTATGGCTACACCTTC	CASSVDTGHYGYTF
once	TRBV5-1	.	TRBJ2-2	TGCGCCAGCAGCTTGGGTTCCGGGGGGAACACCGGGGAGCTGTTTTTT	CASSLGSGGNTGELFF
.	TRBV18	TRBD1	TRBJ1-1	TGTGCCAGCTCCCCCATTCAGGGGGCGCCTACGAACACTGAAGCTTTCTTT	CASSPIQGAPTNTEAFF
.	TRBV6-2/TRBV6-3	.	TRBJ2-2	TGTGCCAGCAGTTACTCGAATTGGAGGGCGGACACCGGGGAGCTGTTTTTT	CASSYSNWRADTGELFF
.	TRBV4-3	TRBD2	TRBJ2-2	TGCGCCAGCAGCCAAGATTCCCTAGCGGGGCATACTACCGGGGAGCTGTTTTTT	CASSQDSLAGHTTGELFF
.	TRBV7-9	TRBD1	TRBJ1-2	TGTGCCAGCAGCTTAGCAGACAGGGACTATGGCTACACCTTC	CASSLADRDYGYTF
.	TRBV5-6	TRBD1	TRBJ1-2	TGTGCCAGCAGCGACGTAGGGGCAGGGGGTTGGCGTGGCTACACCTTC	CASSDVGAGGWRGYTF
few	TRBV4-3	.	TRBJ2-7	TGCGCCAGCAGCCAGACACCTCGAGAATGGCGGGGCGGTTCCCCGGGCGAGCAGTACTTC	CASSQTPREWRGGSPGEQYF
.	TRBV5-1	TRBD2	TRBJ2-5	TGCGCCAGCAGGGGCGGACTAGCGGGGGGGAAGTACCAAGAGACCCAGTACTTC	CASRGGLAGGKYQETQYF
.	TRBV7-9	.	TRBJ1-1	TGTGCCAGCAGCTTCAGGGGAGAAGCTTTCTTT	CASSFRGEAFF
.	TRBV6-2/TRBV6-3	.	TRBJ1-2	TGTGCCAGCAGTTACAACCAGGGCGCCTATGGCTACACCTTC	CASSYNQGAYGYTF
.	TRBV6-6	.	TRBJ1-6	TGTGCCAGCAGTTACACAGGTTATAATTCACCCCTCCACTTT	CASSYTGYNSPLHF